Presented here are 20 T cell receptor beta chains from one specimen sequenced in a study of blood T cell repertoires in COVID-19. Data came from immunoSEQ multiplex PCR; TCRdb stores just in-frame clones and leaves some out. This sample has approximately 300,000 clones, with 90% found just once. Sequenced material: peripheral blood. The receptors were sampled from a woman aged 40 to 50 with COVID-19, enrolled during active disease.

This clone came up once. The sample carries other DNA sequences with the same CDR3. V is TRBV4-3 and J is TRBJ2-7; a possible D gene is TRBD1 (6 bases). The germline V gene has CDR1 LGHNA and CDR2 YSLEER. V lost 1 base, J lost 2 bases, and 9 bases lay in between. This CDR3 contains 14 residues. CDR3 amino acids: CASSQGTGTYEQYF. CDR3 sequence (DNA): TGCGCCAGCAGCCAAGGCACAGGGACCTACGAGCAGTACTTC.

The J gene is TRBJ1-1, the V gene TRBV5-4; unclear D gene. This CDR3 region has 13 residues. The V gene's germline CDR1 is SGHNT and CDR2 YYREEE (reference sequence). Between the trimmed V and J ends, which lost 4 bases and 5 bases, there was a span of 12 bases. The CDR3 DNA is TGTGCCAGCAGCCGTGGGAGGGAAACTGAAGCTTTCTTT. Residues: CASSRGRETEAFF.

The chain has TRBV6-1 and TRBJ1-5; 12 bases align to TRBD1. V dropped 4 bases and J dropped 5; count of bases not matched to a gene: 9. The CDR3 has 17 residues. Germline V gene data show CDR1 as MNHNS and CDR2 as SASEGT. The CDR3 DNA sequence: TGTGCCAGCAGTGGGGTACCCGGGACAGGGGGCGATCAGCCCCAGCATTTT. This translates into CASSGVPGTGGDQPQHF.

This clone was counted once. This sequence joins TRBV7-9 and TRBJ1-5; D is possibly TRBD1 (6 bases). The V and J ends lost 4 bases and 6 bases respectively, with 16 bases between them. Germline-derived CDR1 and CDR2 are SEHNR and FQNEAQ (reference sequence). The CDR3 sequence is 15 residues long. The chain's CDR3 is CASSSTRGSLQPQHF. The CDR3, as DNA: TGTGCCAGCAGCTCCACCAGGGGTTCACTTCAGCCCCAGCATTTT.

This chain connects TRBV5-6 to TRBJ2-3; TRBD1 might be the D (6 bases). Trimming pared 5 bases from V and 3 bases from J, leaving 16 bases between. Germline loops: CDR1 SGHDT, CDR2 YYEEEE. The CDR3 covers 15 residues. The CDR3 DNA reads TGTGCCAGCAGAAGGCCGGGACAAAGAACAGATACGCAGTATTTT. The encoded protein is CASRRPGQRTDTQYF.

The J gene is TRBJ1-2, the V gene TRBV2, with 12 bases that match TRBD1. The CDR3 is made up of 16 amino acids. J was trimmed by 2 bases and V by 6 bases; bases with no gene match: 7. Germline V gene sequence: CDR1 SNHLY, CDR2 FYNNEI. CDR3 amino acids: CASRTGTGGGNYGYTF. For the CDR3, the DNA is TGTGCCAGCAGGACCGGGACAGGGGGCGGGAACTATGGCTACACCTTC.

CDR3 amino acids: CASTQGGYGYTF. The CDR3, as DNA: TGTGCCAGCACACAGGGGGGGTATGGCTACACCTTC. V and J are TRBV25-1 and TRBJ1-2, with 8 nucleotides matching TRBD1. This CDR3 is built from 12 residues. The J segment lost 5 bases and the V segment lost 7 bases, leaving 3 bases of the junction unmatched. The germline gives CDR1 MGHDK, CDR2 SYGVNS.

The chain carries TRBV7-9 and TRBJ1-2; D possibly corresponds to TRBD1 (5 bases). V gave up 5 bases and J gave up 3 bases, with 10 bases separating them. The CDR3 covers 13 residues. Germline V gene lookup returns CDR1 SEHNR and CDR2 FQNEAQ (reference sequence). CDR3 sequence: CASSPRGDYGYTF. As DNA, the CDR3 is TGTGCCAGCAGCCCACGGGGGGACTATGGCTACACCTTC.

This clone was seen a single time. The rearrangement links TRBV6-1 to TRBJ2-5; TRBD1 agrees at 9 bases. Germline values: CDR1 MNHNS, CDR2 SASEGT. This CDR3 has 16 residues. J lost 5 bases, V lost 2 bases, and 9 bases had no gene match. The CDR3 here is CASSEWLGTGLETQYF. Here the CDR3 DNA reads TGTGCCAGCAGTGAATGGTTGGGGACAGGGTTGGAGACCCAGTACTTC.

The CDR3 region has the DNA TGTGCCAGTAGTATGCGGGGGGGGTCCTACGAGCAGTACTTC. This gives the protein CASSMRGGSYEQYF. V gene TRBV19 combines with J gene TRBJ2-7; 9 bases are a match to TRBD2. The J segment lost 1 base and the V segment lost 3 bases, leaving 1 base of the junction unmatched. Germline CDR1 is LNHDA and CDR2 is SQIVND (reference sequence). The CDR3 loop spans 14 amino acids.

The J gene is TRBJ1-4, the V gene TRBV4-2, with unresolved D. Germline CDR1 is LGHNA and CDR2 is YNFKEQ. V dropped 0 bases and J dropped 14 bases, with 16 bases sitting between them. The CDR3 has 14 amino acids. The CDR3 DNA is TGTGCCAGCAGCCAAGATCCACAGAGGGATGTGCTGTTTTTT. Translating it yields CASSQDPQRDVLFF.

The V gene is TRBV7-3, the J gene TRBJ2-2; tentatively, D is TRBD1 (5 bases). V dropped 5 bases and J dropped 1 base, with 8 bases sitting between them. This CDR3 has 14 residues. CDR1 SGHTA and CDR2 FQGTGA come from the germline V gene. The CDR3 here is CASSTQENTGELFF. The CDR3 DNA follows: TGTGCCAGCAGCACACAGGAGAACACCGGGGAGCTGTTTTTT.

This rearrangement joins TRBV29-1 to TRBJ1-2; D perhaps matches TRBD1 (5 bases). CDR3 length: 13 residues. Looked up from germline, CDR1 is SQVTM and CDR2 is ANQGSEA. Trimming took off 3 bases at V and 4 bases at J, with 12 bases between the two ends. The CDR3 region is CSVDKTARYGYTF. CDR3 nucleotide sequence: TGCAGCGTTGATAAGACAGCTCGCTATGGCTACACCTTC.

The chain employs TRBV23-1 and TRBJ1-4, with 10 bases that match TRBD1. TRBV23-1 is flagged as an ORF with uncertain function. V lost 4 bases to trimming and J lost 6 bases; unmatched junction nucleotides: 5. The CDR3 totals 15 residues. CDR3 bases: TGCGCCAGCAGTCGGGATGGACAGGGGGATGAAAAACTGTTTTTT. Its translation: CASSRDGQGDEKLFF.

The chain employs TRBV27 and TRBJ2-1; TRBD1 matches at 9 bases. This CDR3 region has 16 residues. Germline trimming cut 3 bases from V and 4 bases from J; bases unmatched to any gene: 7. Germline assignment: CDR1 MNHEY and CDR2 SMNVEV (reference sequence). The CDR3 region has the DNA TGTGCCAGCAGTTTCGATAGGGACAGGGTTTACAATGAGCAGTTCTTC. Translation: CASSFDRDRVYNEQFF.

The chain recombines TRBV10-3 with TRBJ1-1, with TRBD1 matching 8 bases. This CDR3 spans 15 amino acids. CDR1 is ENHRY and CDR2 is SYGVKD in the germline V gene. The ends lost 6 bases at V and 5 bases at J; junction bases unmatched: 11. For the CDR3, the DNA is TGTGCCATCAGCGACGCCCGGACAGGGAGTACTGAAGCTTTCTTT. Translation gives CAISDARTGSTEAFF.

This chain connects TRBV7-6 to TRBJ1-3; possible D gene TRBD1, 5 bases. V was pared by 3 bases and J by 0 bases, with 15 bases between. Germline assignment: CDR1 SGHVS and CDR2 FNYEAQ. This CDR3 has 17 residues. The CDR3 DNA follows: TGTGCCAGCAGCTTTGGGGGGGAAGGCACCTCTGGAAACACCATATATTTT. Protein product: CASSFGGEGTSGNTIYF.

The CDR3 region is CASSLDGGSNYGYTF. CDR3 nucleotide sequence: TGTGCCAGCAGCTTAGACGGGGGTTCTAACTATGGCTACACCTTC. The J gene is TRBJ1-2, the V gene TRBV7-9; possible D gene TRBD1, 5 bases. The CDR3 contains 15 residues. Trimming left V 1 base short and J 0 bases short, with 9 bases between. The germline V gene encodes CDR1 SEHNR and CDR2 FQNEAQ (reference sequence).

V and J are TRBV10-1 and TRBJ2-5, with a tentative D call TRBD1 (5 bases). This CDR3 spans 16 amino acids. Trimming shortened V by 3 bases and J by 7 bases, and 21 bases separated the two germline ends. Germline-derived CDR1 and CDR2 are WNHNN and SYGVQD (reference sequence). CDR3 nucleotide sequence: TGCGCCAGCAGTGATGCCAGGGTCGGTTTTTATTGGACCCAGTACTTC. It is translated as CASSDARVGFYWTQYF.

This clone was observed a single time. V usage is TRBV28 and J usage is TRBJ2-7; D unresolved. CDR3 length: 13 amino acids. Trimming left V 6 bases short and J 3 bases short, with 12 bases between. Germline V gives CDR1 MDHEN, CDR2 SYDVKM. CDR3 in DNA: TGTGCCAGCAGGCCAAATCCGAGCTACGAGCAGTACTTC. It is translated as CASRPNPSYEQYF.